The rows below give T cell receptor beta chains drawn from one sample of a study of neurological immune-mediated disorders. TCRdb analysed the 5' RACE reads with MiXCR anew, one entry per CDR3 protein. The repertoire includes about 84,000 distinct CDR3 sequences, 10% of them detected once, and about 1.7% sits in the top ten. Sequenced sample: PBMCs. Source of these receptors: a man aged 35-49 years in good health. Both conserved end residues are part of each CDR3. The D gene is left open where the match is weak. The size of a clone is reported for some rows only, either as once, few or many, or as a class for expanded clones.

V: TRBV18; J: TRBJ2-2; D: -; size: -; DNA: TGTGCCAGCTCACCAGAGAGCACCGGGGAGCTGTTTTTT; CDR3: CASSPESTGELFF
V: TRBV6-1; J: TRBJ2-7; D: -; size: many; DNA: TGTGCCAGCAGTGACCTCAGGATGAGTGAATACGAGCAGTACTTC; CDR3: CASSDLRMSEYEQYF
V: TRBV12-3/TRBV12-4; J: TRBJ1-2; D: -; size: many; DNA: TGTGCCACACTGGCATTTTCCTATGGCTACACCTTC; CDR3: CATLAFSYGYTF
V: TRBV7-3; J: TRBJ2-1; D: -; size: many; DNA: TGTGCCAGCAGCTTAACTATGAGAAGTAATGAGCAGTTCTTC; CDR3: CASSLTMRSNEQFF
V: TRBV6-5; J: TRBJ2-2; D: -; size: few; DNA: TGTGCCAGCAGATTGACAGCCCCGAACACCGGGGAGCTGTTTTTT; CDR3: CASRLTAPNTGELFF
V: TRBV5-5; J: TRBJ1-5; D: -; size: many; DNA: TGTGCCAGCAGCTTTACAGATAGCAATCAGCCCCAGCATTTT; CDR3: CASSFTDSNQPQHF
V: TRBV7-3; J: TRBJ2-7; D: -; size: -; DNA: TGTGCCAGCAGCTTAGCTAGCAGGACCTCCTACGAGCAGTACTTC; CDR3: CASSLASRTSYEQYF
V: TRBV2; J: TRBJ2-1; D: -; size: -; DNA: TGTGCCAGCAGTGCTTTTGCGGTAGCGGAAAACCCCTACAATGAGCAGTTCTTC; CDR3: CASSAFAVAENPYNEQFF
V: TRBV5-5; J: TRBJ2-6; D: -; size: many; DNA: TGTGCCAGCAGCTTGGTTCAAGGGAGCTCTGGGGCCAACGTCCTGACTTTC; CDR3: CASSLVQGSSGANVLTF
V: TRBV29-1; J: TRBJ1-1; D: -; size: many; DNA: TGCAGCGTGTTGAATTCTTGGGGGGGCGGAACTGAAGCTTTCTTT; CDR3: CSVLNSWGGGTEAFF
V: TRBV7-6; J: TRBJ2-7; D: -; size: many; DNA: TGTGCCAGCAGCCCTCACGAGGGTAGCTACGAGCAGTACTTC; CDR3: CASSPHEGSYEQYF
V: TRBV12-3/TRBV12-4; J: TRBJ2-4; D: -; size: -; DNA: TGTGCCAGCAGTCCCTCGGGGGTTAGGGCCAAAAACATTCAGTACTTC; CDR3: CASSPSGVRAKNIQYF
V: TRBV6-6; J: TRBJ2-3; D: -; size: many; DNA: TGTGCCAGCAGTTGGAGGACAGATACGCAGTATTTT; CDR3: CASSWRTDTQYF
V: TRBV5-4; J: TRBJ2-2; D: -; size: -; DNA: TGTGCCAGCAGCCCAGACAGTACTCCCGGGGAGCTGTTTTTT; CDR3: CASSPDSTPGELFF
V: TRBV5-6; J: TRBJ2-3; D: TRBD1; size: many; DNA: TGTGCCAGCATCGACAGGGGAGTAAGAGATACGCAGTATTTT; CDR3: CASIDRGVRDTQYF
V: TRBV7-3; J: TRBJ1-6; D: TRBD1; size: many; DNA: TGTGCCAGCAGCCCGTCGACAGGGGGGAATTCACCCCTCCACTTT; CDR3: CASSPSTGGNSPLHF
V: TRBV15; J: TRBJ1-5; D: -; size: many; DNA: TGTGCCACCAGCAGCCCGGGGGGCAATCAGCCCCAGCATTTT; CDR3: CATSSPGGNQPQHF
V: TRBV29-1; J: TRBJ2-5; D: TRBD2; size: many; DNA: TGCAGCCTTAGCGGGAGGGGAGGGGAGACCCAGTACTTC; CDR3: CSLSGRGGETQYF
V: TRBV5-1; J: TRBJ2-6; D: -; size: many; DNA: TGCGCCAGCAGCACCCCCGAGGCTGGGGCCAACGTCCTGACTTTC; CDR3: CASSTPEAGANVLTF
V: TRBV12-3/TRBV12-4; J: TRBJ1-3; D: -; size: many; DNA: TGTGCCAGCAGTTGGGGAGCTGGAAACACCATATATTTT; CDR3: CASSWGAGNTIYF
V: TRBV5-1; J: TRBJ2-1; D: TRBD2; size: many; DNA: TGCGCCAGCAGCTTGCCGACTAGCGGGGGGAACTACAATGAGCAGTTCTTC; CDR3: CASSLPTSGGNYNEQFF
V: TRBV7-3; J: TRBJ2-7; D: TRBD2; size: -; DNA: TGTGCCAGCAGCCCCCGGGCGGGAGTAGGCTACGAGCAGTACTTC; CDR3: CASSPRAGVGYEQYF
V: TRBV10-3; J: TRBJ1-2; D: -; size: many; DNA: TGTGCCATCAGTGAAAATTCGGCCGGGGGCTACACCTTC; CDR3: CAISENSAGGYTF
V: TRBV7-3; J: TRBJ2-7; D: -; size: many; DNA: TGTGCCAGCAGCCTCACCCCCGCTAACGTGCAGTACTTC; CDR3: CASSLTPANVQYF
V: TRBV20-1; J: TRBJ1-6; D: -; size: many; DNA: TGCAGTGCTAGAGAGAGGGGTGGTCAGGGGAATTCACCCCTCCACTTT; CDR3: CSARERGGQGNSPLHF
V: TRBV27; J: TRBJ1-1; D: -; size: many; DNA: TGTGCCAGCAGTTTTCAGGGGAACACTGAAGCTTTCTTT; CDR3: CASSFQGNTEAFF
V: TRBV5-1; J: TRBJ2-7; D: -; size: many; DNA: TGCGCCAGCAGCTTGGATCCGGGCTCCAGCTCCTACGAGCAGTACTTC; CDR3: CASSLDPGSSSYEQYF
V: TRBV28; J: TRBJ1-1; D: TRBD1; size: many; DNA: TGTGCCAGCAGCCACATGATCAGGGGGGAGAACACTGAAGCTTTCTTT; CDR3: CASSHMIRGENTEAFF
V: TRBV3-1; J: TRBJ1-1; D: -; size: many; DNA: TGTGCCAGCGCGGATGACAGGCTAAACACTGAAGCTTTCTTT; CDR3: CASADDRLNTEAFF
V: TRBV9; J: TRBJ2-5; D: -; size: many; DNA: TGTGCCAGCAGCGTAGGTACAGCCATCTGGGAGACCCAGTACTTC; CDR3: CASSVGTAIWETQYF
V: TRBV5-1; J: TRBJ1-5; D: -; size: many; DNA: TGCGCCAGCAGCTTGGTTCCAGGCTATCAGCCCCAGCATTTT; CDR3: CASSLVPGYQPQHF
V: TRBV5-6; J: TRBJ1-1; D: TRBD1; size: many; DNA: TGTGCCAGCAGCTCACAGAGTACAGGGGCAGCTTTCTTT; CDR3: CASSSQSTGAAFF
V: TRBV5-6; J: TRBJ2-2; D: TRBD1; size: many; DNA: TGTGCCAGCAGCTTAATAGGACAGGGGGACACCGGGGAGCTGTTTTTT; CDR3: CASSLIGQGDTGELFF
V: TRBV29-1; J: TRBJ1-4; D: -; size: many; DNA: TGCAGCGTGGCCCGGGACGGAGATAATGAAAAACTGTTTTTT; CDR3: CSVARDGDNEKLFF
V: TRBV20-1; J: TRBJ2-1; D: -; size: -; DNA: TGCAGTGCTTCGGGAGTCGGACACAATGAGCAGTTCTTC; CDR3: CSASGVGHNEQFF
V: TRBV7-3; J: TRBJ2-2; D: -; size: many; DNA: TGTGCCAGCAGAGCAGGGACTTACACCGGGGAGCTGTTTTTT; CDR3: CASRAGTYTGELFF
V: TRBV5-6; J: TRBJ1-4; D: -; size: -; DNA: TGTGCCAACAGCCTGCTCAGTGCAACTAATGAAAAACTGTTTTTT; CDR3: CANSLLSATNEKLFF
V: TRBV3-1; J: TRBJ1-1; D: -; size: many; DNA: TGTGCCAGCAGCCAAGACCCCCTTAGGAGCACTGAAGCTTTCTTT; CDR3: CASSQDPLRSTEAFF
V: TRBV12-3/TRBV12-4; J: TRBJ2-2; D: -; size: many; DNA: TGTGCCAGTATTCAGGGGCAAACCGGGGAGCTGTTTTTT; CDR3: CASIQGQTGELFF
V: TRBV12-3/TRBV12-4; J: TRBJ2-3; D: -; size: many; DNA: TGTGCCAGCAGTTCTTTTACAGATACGCAGTATTTT; CDR3: CASSSFTDTQYF
V: TRBV4-2; J: TRBJ1-1; D: TRBD1; size: many; DNA: TGTGCCAGCTGGGCCCAGGGGGCCGGGAACACTGAAGCTTTCTTT; CDR3: CASWAQGAGNTEAFF
V: TRBV7-9; J: TRBJ2-7; D: TRBD1; size: once; DNA: TGTGCCAGCAGCGGGCGGACAGGGGACGAGCAGTACTTC; CDR3: CASSGRTGDEQYF
V: TRBV5-1; J: TRBJ2-5; D: TRBD1; size: many; DNA: TGCGCCAGCAGCGCTTACTTCCAGGGGGTAACCCAGTACTTC; CDR3: CASSAYFQGVTQYF
V: TRBV12-3/TRBV12-4; J: TRBJ2-1; D: TRBD2; size: few; DNA: TGTGCCAGCAGTTTAGGATCTCTAGCGGGAATCGATGAGCAGTTCTTC; CDR3: CASSLGSLAGIDEQFF
V: TRBV7-3; J: TRBJ2-1; D: -; size: many; DNA: TGTGCCAGCAGCTCCCCTTCACCCTCACTAGCTAGTGAGCAGTTCTTC; CDR3: CASSSPSPSLASEQFF